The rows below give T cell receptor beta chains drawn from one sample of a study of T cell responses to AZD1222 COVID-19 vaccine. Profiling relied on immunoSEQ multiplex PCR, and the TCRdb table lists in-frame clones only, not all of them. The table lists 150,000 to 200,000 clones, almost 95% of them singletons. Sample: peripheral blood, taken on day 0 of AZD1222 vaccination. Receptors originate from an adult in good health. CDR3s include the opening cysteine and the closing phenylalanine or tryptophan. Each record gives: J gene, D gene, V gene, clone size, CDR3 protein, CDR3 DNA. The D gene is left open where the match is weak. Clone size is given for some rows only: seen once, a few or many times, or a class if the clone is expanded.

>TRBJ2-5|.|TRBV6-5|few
CASSYLNGAETQYF
TGTGCCAGCAGTTACCTTAACGGTGCTGAGACCCAGTACTTC
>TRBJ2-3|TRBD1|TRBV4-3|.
CASSQQTGGGTDTQYF
TGCGCCAGCAGCCAACAAACAGGGGGCGGCACAGATACGCAGTATTTT
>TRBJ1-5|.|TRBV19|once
CASSISQGNQPQHF
TGTGCCAGTAGTATATCCCAGGGCAATCAGCCCCAGCATTTT
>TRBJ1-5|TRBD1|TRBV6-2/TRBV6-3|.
CASSTSGGGSNQPQHF
TGTGCCAGCAGTACCTCAGGGGGCGGAAGCAATCAGCCCCAGCATTTT
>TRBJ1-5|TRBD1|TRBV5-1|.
CASSFGTGNQPQHF
TGCGCCAGCAGCTTTGGGACAGGGAATCAGCCCCAGCATTTT
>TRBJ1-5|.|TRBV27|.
CASSTARGNQPQHF
TGTGCCAGCAGCACAGCTCGGGGCAATCAGCCCCAGCATTTT
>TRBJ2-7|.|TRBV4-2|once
CASSQGLSYEQYF
TGTGCCAGCAGCCAAGGACTGTCCTACGAGCAGTACTTC
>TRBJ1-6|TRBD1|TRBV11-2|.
CASSLDLKGQRPYSPLHF
TGTGCCAGCAGCTTAGATCTAAAGGGACAGAGGCCTTATTCACCCCTCCACTTT
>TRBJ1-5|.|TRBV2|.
CASSFAGSQPQHF
TGTGCCAGCAGCTTTGCAGGGTCTCAGCCCCAGCATTTT
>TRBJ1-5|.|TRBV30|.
CAWSKPGLSNQPQHF
TGTGCCTGGAGTAAACCCGGACTGAGCAATCAGCCCCAGCATTTT
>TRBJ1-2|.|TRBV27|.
CASSSRPGLTPRDGYTF
TGTGCCAGCAGTTCCCGACCGGGACTAACCCCGCGTGATGGCTACACCTTC
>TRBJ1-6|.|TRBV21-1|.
CASSKKVDTYNSPLHF
TGTGCCAGCAGCAAAAAAGTAGACACCTATAATTCACCCCTCCACTTT
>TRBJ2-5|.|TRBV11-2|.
CASSSQETQYF
TGTGCCAGCAGCTCCCAAGAGACCCAGTACTTC
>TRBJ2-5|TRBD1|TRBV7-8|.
CASSLAYRGQETQYF
TGTGCCAGCAGCTTAGCGTACAGGGGGCAAGAGACCCAGTACTTC
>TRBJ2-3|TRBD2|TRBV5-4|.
CASSLEPSGRAGDTQYF
TGTGCCAGCAGCTTGGAGCCCAGCGGGAGGGCAGGAGATACGCAGTATTTT
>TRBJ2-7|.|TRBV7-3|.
CASSPQGLAYEQYF
TGTGCCAGCAGCCCCCAGGGACTGGCCTACGAGCAGTACTTC
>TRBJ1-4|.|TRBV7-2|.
CASSLEVLQLREKLFF
TGTGCCAGCAGCTTAGAGGTACTCCAGTTGCGAGAAAAACTGTTTTTT
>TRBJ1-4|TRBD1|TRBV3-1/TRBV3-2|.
CASSDGTGANEKLFF
TGTGCCAGCAGCGACGGGACAGGGGCCAATGAAAAACTGTTTTTT
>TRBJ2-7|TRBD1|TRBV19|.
CASSMGQGSSYEQYF
TGTGCCAGTAGTATGGGACAGGGGAGCTCCTACGAGCAGTACTTC
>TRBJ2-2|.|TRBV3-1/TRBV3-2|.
CASSHTGTYNTGELFF
TGTGCCAGCAGCCATACCGGGACTTACAACACCGGGGAGCTGTTTTTT
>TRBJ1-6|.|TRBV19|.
CASSIQGYSPLHF
TGTGCCAGTAGTATACAGGGTTATTCACCCCTCCACTTT
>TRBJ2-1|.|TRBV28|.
CASSSPSSESSYNEQFF
TGTGCCAGCAGTTCCCCCTCTAGCGAGAGCTCCTACAATGAGCAGTTCTTC
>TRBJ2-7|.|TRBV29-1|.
CSVNEGTYEQYF
TGCAGCGTAAATGAGGGGACCTACGAGCAGTACTTC
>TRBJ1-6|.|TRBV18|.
CASSPFSAQESYNSPLHF
TGTGCCAGCTCACCCTTTTCGGCGCAGGAGAGCTATAATTCACCCCTCCACTTT
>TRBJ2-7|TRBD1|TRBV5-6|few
CASSIRDRGTYF
TGTGCCAGCAGCATCCGGGACAGGGGTACGTACTTC
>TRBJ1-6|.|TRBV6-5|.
CASSYLSPNSPLHF
TGTGCCAGCAGTTACCTGAGTCCTAATTCACCCCTCCACTTT
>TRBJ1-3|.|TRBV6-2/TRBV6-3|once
CASSSSSGNTIYF
TGTGCCAGCAGTTCCAGCTCTGGAAACACCATATATTTT
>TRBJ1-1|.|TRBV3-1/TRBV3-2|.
CASSQSWTVNTEAFF
TGTGCCAGCAGCCAGTCCTGGACAGTGAACACTGAAGCTTTCTTT
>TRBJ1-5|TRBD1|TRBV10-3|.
CAISEFGTDNQPQHF
TGTGCCATCAGTGAGTTCGGGACAGACAATCAGCCCCAGCATTTT
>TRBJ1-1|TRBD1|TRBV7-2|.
CASSLSLGGQLKDTEAFF
TGTGCCAGCAGCTTAAGCCTGGGGGGACAGCTTAAAGACACTGAAGCTTTCTTT
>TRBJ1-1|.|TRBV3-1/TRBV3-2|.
CASSRRTGANTEAFF
TGTGCCAGCAGCCGTCGTACAGGCGCCAACACTGAAGCTTTCTTT
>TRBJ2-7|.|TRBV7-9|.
CASSLDHSGYEQYF
TGTGCCAGCAGCTTAGATCATAGTGGCTACGAGCAGTACTTC
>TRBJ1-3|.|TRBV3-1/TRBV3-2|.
CASSQVALSGNTIYF
TGTGCCAGCAGCCAAGTGGCCCTCTCTGGAAACACCATATATTTT
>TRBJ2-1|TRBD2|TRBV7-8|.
CASRGGLAGNNEQFF
TGTGCCAGCAGGGGTGGACTAGCGGGAAACAATGAGCAGTTCTTC
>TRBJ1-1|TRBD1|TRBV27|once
CASSLPPGQGSTEAFF
TGTGCCAGCAGTTTACCCCCGGGACAGGGAAGCACTGAAGCTTTCTTT
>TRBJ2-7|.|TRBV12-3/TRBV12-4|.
CASRVGGLNEQYF
TGTGCCAGCAGAGTTGGGGGTCTTAACGAGCAGTACTTC
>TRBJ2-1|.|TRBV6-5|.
CASSYDADGDEQFF
TGTGCCAGCAGTTACGATGCGGATGGGGATGAGCAGTTCTTC
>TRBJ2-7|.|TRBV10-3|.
CAIQKEMAVSYEQYF
TGTGCCATCCAGAAGGAGATGGCAGTCTCCTACGAGCAGTACTTC
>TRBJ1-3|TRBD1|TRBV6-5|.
CASSYSIQGANTIYF
TGTGCCAGCAGTTACTCGATCCAGGGGGCCAACACCATATATTTT
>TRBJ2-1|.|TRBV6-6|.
CASSPGTEQFF
TGTGCCAGCAGCCCCGGGACTGAGCAGTTCTTC
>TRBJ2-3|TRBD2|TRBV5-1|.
CASSSGTSGKSTDTQYF
TGCGCCAGCAGCTCGGGGACTAGCGGGAAAAGCACAGATACGCAGTATTTT
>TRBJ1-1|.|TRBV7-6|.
CASSLGQNTEAFF
TGTGCCAGCAGCTTAGGACAGAACACTGAAGCTTTCTTT
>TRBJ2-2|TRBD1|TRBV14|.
CASSPDRVSNTGELFF
TGTGCCAGCAGCCCCGACAGGGTGTCAAACACCGGGGAGCTGTTTTTT
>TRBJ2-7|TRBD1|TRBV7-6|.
CASSPGTGVDEQYF
TGTGCCAGCAGCCCCGGGACAGGGGTGGACGAGCAGTACTTC
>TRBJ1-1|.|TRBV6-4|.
CASSRTGNTEAFF
TGTGCCAGCAGTAGGACGGGTAACACTGAAGCTTTCTTT
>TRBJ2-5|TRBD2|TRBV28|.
CASSLSGTLAGPLQETQYF
TGTGCCAGCAGTTTATCGGGGACCCTAGCGGGACCACTACAAGAGACCCAGTACTTC
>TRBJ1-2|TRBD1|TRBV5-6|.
CASSYTGEYGYTF
TGTGCCAGCAGCTATACAGGGGAGTATGGCTACACCTTC
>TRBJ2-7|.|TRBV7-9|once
CASSLAGGAEQYF
TGTGCCAGCAGCTTAGCTGGAGGGGCCGAGCAGTACTTC
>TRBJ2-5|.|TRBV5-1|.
CASSLGGYQETQYF
TGCGCCAGCAGCTTGGGGGGGTACCAAGAGACCCAGTACTTC
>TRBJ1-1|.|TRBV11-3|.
CASSSGDKNTEAFF
TGTGCCAGCAGCTCAGGGGACAAGAACACTGAAGCTTTCTTT
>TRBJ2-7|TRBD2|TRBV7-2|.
CASSFSGPYEQYF
TGTGCCAGCAGTTTTAGCGGGCCGTACGAGCAGTACTTC
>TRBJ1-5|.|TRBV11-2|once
CASSLARDLQNQPQHF
TGTGCCAGCAGCTTAGCCAGGGACCTTCAGAATCAGCCCCAGCATTTT
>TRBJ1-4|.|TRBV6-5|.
CATQTHEKLFF
TGTGCCACCCAGACCCATGAAAAACTGTTTTTT
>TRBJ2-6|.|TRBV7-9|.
CASRHGQSGANVLTF
TGTGCCAGCAGGCATGGGCAGTCTGGGGCCAACGTCCTGACTTTC
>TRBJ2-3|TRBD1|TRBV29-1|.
CSESGQATDTQYF
TGCAGCGAGTCCGGACAGGCAACAGATACGCAGTATTTT
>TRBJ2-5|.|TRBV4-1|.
CASSQGRGAGGETQYF
TGCGCCAGCAGCCAGGGCCGGGGGGCCGGCGGAGAGACCCAGTACTTC
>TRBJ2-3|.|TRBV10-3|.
CAISGGDTSTDTQYF
TGTGCCATCAGTGGGGGGGACACCAGCACAGATACGCAGTATTTT
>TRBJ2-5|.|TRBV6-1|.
CASSEARGETQYF
TGTGCCAGCAGTGAAGCAAGGGGAGAGACCCAGTACTTC
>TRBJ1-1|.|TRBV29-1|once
CSVEGRGQPFF
TGCAGCGTTGAAGGCAGGGGCCAGCCTTTCTTT